This TCR beta chain emerged from a study of shared clonotypes between healthy human individuals. Points from the study as a whole: Sequencing depth was expected to affect clonotype sharing among donors.

Details on this clone: Its antigen is undetermined.

Per the study methods: ImmunoSEQ sequences covered only the junction and lacked quality scores; filtering therefore differed. Clones were sequenced by immunoSEQ multiplex PCR, and TCRdb holds only the in-frame ones, with some missing. V and J calls and clone size are copied from that table; D and trimming were computed from the DNA. The sample shows roughly 500,000 clones, roughly 80% of them seen only once. This clonotype was obtained from a woman aged 40 to 55 in good health. Some clones in this sample may be carry-over from other donors' samples. Sequenced material: PBMCs.

CDR3 nucleotides: TGTGCCAGCAGCTTACGACCACAGGGAAGCACAGATACGCAGTATTTT. Translating gives CASSLRPQGSTDTQYF. V usage is TRBV7-2 and J usage is TRBJ2-3, with D possibly being TRBD1 (6 bases). Germline V CDR1 and CDR2: SGHTA, FQGNSA. The V end lost 2 bases, the J end lost 0 bases, and 12 bases lay between the germline ends. This CDR3 spans 16 amino acids.